This T cell receptor (beta chain) stems from a study of blood T cell repertoires in COVID-19. Participants' reported clinical history set cohort assignment. Assay: immunoSEQ multiplex PCR; the TCRdb copy retains only in-frame clones and omits some. The sample yields about 240,000 clones, around 86% seen once. Losses at the gene ends were 2 bases for V and 5 bases for J; bases not matched to a gene: 10. The CDR3 runs 15 residues. The sequenced sample consisted of PBMCs or T cells enriched from blood (not recorded which). This chain connects TRBV5-7 to TRBJ2-7; TRBD1 aligns across 7 bases. TRBV5-7 is an ORF, and what it does is uncertain. The sequence was obtained from a woman aged 40 to 49 with acute COVID-19. CDR3 nucleotide sequence: TGTGCCAGCAGCTTTCGGTTCAGGGGGTTCAACGAGCAGTACTTC. This gives the protein CASSFRFRGFNEQYF.